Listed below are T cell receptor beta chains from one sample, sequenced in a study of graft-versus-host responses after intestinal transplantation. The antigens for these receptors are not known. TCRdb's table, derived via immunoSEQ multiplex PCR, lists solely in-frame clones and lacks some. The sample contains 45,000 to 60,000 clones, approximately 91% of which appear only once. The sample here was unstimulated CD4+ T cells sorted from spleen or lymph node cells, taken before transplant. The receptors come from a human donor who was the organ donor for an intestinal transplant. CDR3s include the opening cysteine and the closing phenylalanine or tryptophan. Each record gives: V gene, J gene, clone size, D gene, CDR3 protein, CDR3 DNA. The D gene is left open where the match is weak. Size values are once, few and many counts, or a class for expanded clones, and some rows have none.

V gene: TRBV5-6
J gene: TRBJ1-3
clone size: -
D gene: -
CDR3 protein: CASSLTVGPGPHSGNTIYF
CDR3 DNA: TGTGCCAGCAGCCTGACCGTAGGGCCAGGGCCCCACTCTGGAAACACCATATATTTT

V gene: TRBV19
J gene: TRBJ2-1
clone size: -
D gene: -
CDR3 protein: CASSIGVRGDEQFF
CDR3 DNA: TGTGCCAGTAGTATTGGGGTACGGGGAGATGAGCAGTTCTTC

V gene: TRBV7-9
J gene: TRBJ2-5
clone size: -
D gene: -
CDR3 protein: CASSLAGKRETQYF
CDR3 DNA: TGTGCCAGCAGCTTAGCCGGGAAACGTGAGACCCAGTACTTC

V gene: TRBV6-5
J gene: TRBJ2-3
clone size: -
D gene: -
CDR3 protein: CASRKVSTDTQYF
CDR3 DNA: TGTGCCAGCAGAAAGGTTAGCACAGATACGCAGTATTTT

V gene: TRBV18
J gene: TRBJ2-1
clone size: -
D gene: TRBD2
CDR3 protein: CASSPRTSGPYNEQFF
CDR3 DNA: TGTGCCAGCTCACCACGGACTAGCGGACCCTACAATGAGCAGTTCTTC

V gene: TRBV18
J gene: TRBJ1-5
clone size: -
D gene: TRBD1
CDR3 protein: CASSRTGGNSNQPQHF
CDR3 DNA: TGTGCCAGCTCACGGACAGGGGGAAATAGCAATCAGCCCCAGCATTTT

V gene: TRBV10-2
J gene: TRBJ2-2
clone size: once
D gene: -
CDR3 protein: CASRNRENTGELFF
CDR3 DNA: TGCGCCAGCAGAAACAGGGAGAACACCGGGGAGCTGTTTTTT

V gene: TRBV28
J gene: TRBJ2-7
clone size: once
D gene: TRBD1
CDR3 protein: CASSSPGRTGESYEQYF
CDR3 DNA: TGTGCCAGCAGTTCTCCAGGAAGGACAGGGGAGTCCTACGAGCAGTACTTC

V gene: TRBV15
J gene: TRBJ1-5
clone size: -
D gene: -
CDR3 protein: CATSRGTVLNQPQHF
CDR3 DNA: TGTGCCACCAGCAGAGGGACAGTCCTAAATCAGCCCCAGCATTTT

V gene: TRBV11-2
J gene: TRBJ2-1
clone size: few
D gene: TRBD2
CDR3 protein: CASSSEPGLAGVSQFF
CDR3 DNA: TGTGCCAGCAGCTCAGAGCCGGGGCTAGCGGGAGTCTCGCAGTTCTTC

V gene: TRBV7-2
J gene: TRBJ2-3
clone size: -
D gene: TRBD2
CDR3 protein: CASSLEVAGSTDTQYF
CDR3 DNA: TGTGCCAGCAGCTTAGAAGTAGCGGGGAGCACAGATACGCAGTATTTT

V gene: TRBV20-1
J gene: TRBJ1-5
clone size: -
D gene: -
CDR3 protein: CSASSNQPQHF
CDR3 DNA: TGCAGTGCTAGTTCGAATCAGCCCCAGCATTTT

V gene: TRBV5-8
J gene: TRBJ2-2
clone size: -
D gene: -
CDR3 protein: CASSLVGLAENTGELFF
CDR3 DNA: TGTGCCAGCAGCTTGGTTGGCCTAGCTGAGAACACCGGGGAGCTGTTTTTT

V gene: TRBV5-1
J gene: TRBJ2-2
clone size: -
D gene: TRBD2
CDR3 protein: CASSPGLAGGAGELFF
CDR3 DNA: TGCGCCAGCAGCCCCGGACTAGCGGGAGGCGCCGGGGAGCTGTTTTTT

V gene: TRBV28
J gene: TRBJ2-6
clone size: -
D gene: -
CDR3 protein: CASRDNSGANVLTF
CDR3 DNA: TGTGCCAGCAGGGACAACTCTGGGGCCAACGTCCTGACTTTC

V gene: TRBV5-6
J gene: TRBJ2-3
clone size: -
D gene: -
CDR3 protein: CASSFYGYGDTQYF
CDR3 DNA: TGTGCCAGCAGCTTTTACGGATATGGAGATACGCAGTATTTT

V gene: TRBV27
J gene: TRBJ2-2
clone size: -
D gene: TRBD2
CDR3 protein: CASRRLAGPGELFF
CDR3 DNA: TGTGCCAGCAGGAGGCTAGCGGGGCCCGGGGAGCTGTTTTTT

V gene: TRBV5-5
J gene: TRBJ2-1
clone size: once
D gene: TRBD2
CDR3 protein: CASNPPGTSGRMNEQFF
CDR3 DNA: TGTGCCAGCAACCCCCCCGGGACTAGCGGGAGAATGAATGAGCAGTTCTTC

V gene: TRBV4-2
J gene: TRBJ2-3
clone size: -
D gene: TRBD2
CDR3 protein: CASSQAQLARSTDTQYF
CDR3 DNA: TGTGCCAGCAGCCAAGCCCAACTAGCGCGCTCCACAGATACGCAGTATTTT

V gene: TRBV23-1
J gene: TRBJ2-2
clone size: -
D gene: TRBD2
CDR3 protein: CASSQSWTSVTDTGELFF
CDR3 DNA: TGCGCCAGCAGTCAATCGTGGACTAGCGTGACAGACACCGGGGAGCTGTTTTTT

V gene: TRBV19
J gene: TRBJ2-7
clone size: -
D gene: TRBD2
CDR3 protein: CASRRVAGSYEQYF
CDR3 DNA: TGTGCCAGTAGGAGGGTAGCGGGCTCCTACGAGCAGTACTTC

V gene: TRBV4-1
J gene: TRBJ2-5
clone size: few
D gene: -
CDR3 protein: CASSQENGRGETQYF
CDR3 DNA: TGCGCCAGCAGCCAAGAAAACGGGAGAGGAGAGACCCAGTACTTC

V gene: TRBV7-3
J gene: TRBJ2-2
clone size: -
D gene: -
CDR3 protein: CASSLTSGNTGELFF
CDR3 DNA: TGTGCCAGCAGCTTAACTAGCGGGAACACCGGGGAGCTGTTTTTT

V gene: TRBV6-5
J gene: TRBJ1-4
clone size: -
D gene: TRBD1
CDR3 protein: CASTGTGKEKLFF
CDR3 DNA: TGTGCCAGCACGGGGACAGGGAAGGAAAAACTGTTTTTT

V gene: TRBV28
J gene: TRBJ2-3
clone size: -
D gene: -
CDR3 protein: CASTLWGSTDTQYF
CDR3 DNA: TGTGCCAGCACCTTGTGGGGAAGCACAGATACGCAGTATTTT

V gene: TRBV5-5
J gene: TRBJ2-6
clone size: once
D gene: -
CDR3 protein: CASSLWASSNSGANVLTF
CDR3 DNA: TGTGCCAGCAGCTTGTGGGCCAGTAGCAACTCTGGGGCCAACGTCCTGACTTTC

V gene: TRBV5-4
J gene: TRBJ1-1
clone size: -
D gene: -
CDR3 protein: CASSLGVRENTEAFF
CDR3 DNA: TGTGCCAGCAGCTTGGGCGTCCGGGAGAACACTGAAGCTTTCTTT

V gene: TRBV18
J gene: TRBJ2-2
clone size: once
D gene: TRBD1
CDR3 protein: CASPPPDRGITGELFF
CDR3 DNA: TGTGCCAGCCCGCCCCCAGACAGGGGCATTACCGGGGAGCTGTTTTTT

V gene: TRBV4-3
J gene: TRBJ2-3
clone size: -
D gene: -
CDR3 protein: CASSQDHLGPTDTQYF
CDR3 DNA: TGCGCCAGCAGCCAAGATCATCTGGGGCCCACAGATACGCAGTATTTT

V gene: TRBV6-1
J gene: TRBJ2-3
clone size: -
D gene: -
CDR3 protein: CAIPKHPGTDTQYF
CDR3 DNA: TGTGCCATCCCCAAGCATCCTGGCACAGATACGCAGTATTTT

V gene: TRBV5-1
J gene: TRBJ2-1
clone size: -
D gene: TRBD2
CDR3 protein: CASSLGGRAGFNEQFF
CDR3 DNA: TGCGCCAGCAGCTTAGGCGGGAGGGCCGGTTTCAATGAGCAGTTCTTC

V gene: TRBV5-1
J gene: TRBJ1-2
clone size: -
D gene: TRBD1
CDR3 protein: CASRDSGQGFGYTF
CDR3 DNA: TGCGCCAGCAGAGACTCGGGACAGGGTTTTGGCTACACCTTC

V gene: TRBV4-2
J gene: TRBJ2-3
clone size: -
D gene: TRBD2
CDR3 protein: CASRRLAGDTQYF
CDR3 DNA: TGTGCCAGCAGAAGACTAGCGGGAGATACGCAGTATTTT

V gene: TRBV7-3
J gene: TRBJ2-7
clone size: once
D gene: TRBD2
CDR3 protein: CASSLGLAGDEQYF
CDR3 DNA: TGTGCCAGCAGCTTAGGACTAGCGGGAGACGAGCAGTACTTC

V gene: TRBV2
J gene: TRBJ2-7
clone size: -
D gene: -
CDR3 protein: CASSGGGGYYEQYF
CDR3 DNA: TGTGCCAGCAGTGGAGGAGGAGGGTATTACGAGCAGTACTTC

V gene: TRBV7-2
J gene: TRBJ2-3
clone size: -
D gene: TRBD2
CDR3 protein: CASSLVREADTQYF
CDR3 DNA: TGTGCCAGCAGCTTAGTTCGGGAGGCAGATACGCAGTATTTT

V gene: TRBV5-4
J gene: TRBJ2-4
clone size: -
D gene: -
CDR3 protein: CASSFPGTAKNIQYF
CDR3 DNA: TGTGCCAGCAGCTTCCCCGGGACAGCCAAAAACATTCAGTACTTC

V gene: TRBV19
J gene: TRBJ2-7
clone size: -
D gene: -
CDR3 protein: CASSIDPIGEQYF
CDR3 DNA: TGTGCCAGTAGTATAGACCCAATAGGGGAGCAGTACTTC

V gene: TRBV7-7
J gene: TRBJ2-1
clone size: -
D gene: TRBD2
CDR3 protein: CASSLAGGDNEQFF
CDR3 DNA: TGTGCCAGCTCCCTAGCGGGAGGCGACAATGAGCAGTTCTTC

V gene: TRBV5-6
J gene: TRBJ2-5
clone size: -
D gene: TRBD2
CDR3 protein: CASSFFHGGETQYF
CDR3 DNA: TGTGCCAGCAGCTTTTTCCACGGGGGGGAGACCCAGTACTTC

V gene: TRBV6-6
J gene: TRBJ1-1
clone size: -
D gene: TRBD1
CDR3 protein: CASSAPGQGVTEAFF
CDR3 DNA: TGTGCCAGCAGTGCACCGGGACAGGGGGTCACTGAAGCTTTCTTT

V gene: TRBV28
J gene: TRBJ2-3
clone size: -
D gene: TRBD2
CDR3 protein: CASGGLAGADTQYF
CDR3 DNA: TGTGCCAGTGGGGGACTAGCGGGCGCAGATACGCAGTATTTT

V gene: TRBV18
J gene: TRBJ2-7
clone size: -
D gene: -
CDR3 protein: CASSPQRSYEQYF
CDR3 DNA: TGTGCCAGCTCACCACAACGGAGCTACGAGCAGTACTTC

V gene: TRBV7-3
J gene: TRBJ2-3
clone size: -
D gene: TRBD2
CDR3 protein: CASSPGLAGADTQYF
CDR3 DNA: TGTGCCAGCAGCCCCGGACTAGCGGGAGCAGATACGCAGTATTTT

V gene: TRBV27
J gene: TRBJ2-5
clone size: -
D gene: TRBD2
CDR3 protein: CASSPFRLAGEQETQYF
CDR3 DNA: TGTGCCAGCAGTCCCTTCCGACTAGCGGGGGAACAAGAGACCCAGTACTTC

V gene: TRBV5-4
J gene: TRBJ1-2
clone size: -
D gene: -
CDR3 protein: CASRGDTNYGYTF
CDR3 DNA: TGTGCCAGCAGGGGGGACACTAACTATGGCTACACCTTC

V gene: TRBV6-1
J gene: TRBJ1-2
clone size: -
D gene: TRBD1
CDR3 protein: CASKTRQGVIYGYTF
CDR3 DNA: TGTGCCAGCAAAACCAGGCAGGGGGTTATCTATGGCTACACCTTC

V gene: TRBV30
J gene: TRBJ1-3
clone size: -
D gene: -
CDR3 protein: CAWSVSPSSGNTIYF
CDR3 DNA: TGTGCCTGGAGTGTATCTCCCTCCTCTGGAAACACCATATATTTT

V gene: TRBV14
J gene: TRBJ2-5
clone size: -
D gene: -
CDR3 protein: CASSQDRRGREQYF
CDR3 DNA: TGTGCCAGCAGCCAAGATAGGAGGGGACGGGAGCAGTACTTC

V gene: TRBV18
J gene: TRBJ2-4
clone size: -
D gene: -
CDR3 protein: CASSPGGLAKNIQYF
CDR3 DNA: TGTGCCAGCTCACCAGGGGGCCTAGCCAAAAACATTCAGTACTTC

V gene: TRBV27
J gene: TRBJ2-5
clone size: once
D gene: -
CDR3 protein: CASSWASGSQTQYF
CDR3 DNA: TGTGCCAGCAGTTGGGCCTCAGGGTCACAGACCCAGTACTTC

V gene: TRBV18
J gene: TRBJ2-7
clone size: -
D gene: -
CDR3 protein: CASSPLDVPYEQYF
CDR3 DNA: TGTGCCAGCTCACCACTGGACGTCCCCTACGAGCAGTACTTC

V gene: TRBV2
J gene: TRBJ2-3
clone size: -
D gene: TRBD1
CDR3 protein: CASAEEGASTDTQYF
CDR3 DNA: TGTGCCAGCGCCGAAGAGGGGGCCAGCACAGATACGCAGTATTTT